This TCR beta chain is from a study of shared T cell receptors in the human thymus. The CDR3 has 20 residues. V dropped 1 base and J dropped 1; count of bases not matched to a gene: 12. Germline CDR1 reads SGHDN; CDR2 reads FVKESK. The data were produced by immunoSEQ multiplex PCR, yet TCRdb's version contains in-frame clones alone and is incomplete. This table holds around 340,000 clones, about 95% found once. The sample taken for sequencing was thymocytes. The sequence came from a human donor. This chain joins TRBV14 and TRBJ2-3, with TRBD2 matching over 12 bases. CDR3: CASSQGQTSGSLRGTDTQYF. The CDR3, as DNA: TGTGCCAGCAGCCAAGGACAGACTAGCGGGAGTCTTCGGGGCACAGATACGCAGTATTTT.